This T cell receptor (beta chain) is drawn from a study of blood T cell repertoires in COVID-19. Study-wide background: Acute and convalescent COVID-19 specimens originated in the United States, Italy and Spain. From T cells, B-cell-depleted T cells, or PBMCs came the material, which was cDNA or gDNA.

V was shortened by 6 bases and J by 6 bases, with 11 bases between the two germline ends. The CDR3 consists of 12 residues. CDR1 is LNHDA and CDR2 is SQIVND in the germline V gene (reference sequence). Method: immunoSEQ multiplex PCR; TCRdb's copy keeps in-frame clones and lacks some. The table has 250,000 or so clones, about 68% seen once. The specimen was peripheral blood. The receptor was isolated from a woman older than 75 with acute or convalescent COVID-19. V usage is TRBV19 and J usage is TRBJ1-2; D remains unclear. Written as DNA, the CDR3 is TGTGCCAGTAGAGACCCAGGCGATGGCTACACCTTC. Translated, it gives CASRDPGDGYTF.